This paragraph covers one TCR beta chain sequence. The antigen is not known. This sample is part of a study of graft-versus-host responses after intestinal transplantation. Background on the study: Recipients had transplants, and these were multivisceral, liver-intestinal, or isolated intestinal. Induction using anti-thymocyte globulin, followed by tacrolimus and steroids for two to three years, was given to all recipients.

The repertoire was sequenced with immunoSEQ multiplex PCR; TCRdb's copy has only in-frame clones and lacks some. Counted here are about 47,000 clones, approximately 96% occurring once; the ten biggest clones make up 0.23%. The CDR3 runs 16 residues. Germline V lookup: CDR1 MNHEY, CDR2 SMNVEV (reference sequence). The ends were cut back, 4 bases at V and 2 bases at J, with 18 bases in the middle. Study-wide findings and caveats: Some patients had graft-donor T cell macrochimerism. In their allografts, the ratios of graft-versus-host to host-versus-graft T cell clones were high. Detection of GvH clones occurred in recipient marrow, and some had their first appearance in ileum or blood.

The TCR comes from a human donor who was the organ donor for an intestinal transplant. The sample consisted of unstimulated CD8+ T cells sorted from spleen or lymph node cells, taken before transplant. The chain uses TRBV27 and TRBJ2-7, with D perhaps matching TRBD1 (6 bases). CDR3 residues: CASSYSAGVVTYEQYF. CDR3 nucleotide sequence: TGTGCCAGCAGTTATTCGGCAGGGGTCGTAACCTACGAGCAGTACTTC.